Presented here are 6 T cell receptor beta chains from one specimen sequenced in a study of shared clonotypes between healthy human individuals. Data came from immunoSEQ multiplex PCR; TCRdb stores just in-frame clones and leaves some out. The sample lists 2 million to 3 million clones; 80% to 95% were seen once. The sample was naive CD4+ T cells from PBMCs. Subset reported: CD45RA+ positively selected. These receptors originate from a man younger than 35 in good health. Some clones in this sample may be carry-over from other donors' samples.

The CDR3 reads CASSKTLTIGSEAFF. CDR3 sequence (DNA): TGTGCCAGTAGTAAGACATTAACCATCGGCAGTGAAGCTTTCTTT. The chain uses TRBV19 and TRBJ1-1; D is uncertain. Per the germline V gene, CDR1 is LNHDA and CDR2 is SQIVND (reference sequence). The length of the CDR3 is 15 residues. Trimming took off 4 bases at V and 7 bases at J, with 19 bases between the two ends.

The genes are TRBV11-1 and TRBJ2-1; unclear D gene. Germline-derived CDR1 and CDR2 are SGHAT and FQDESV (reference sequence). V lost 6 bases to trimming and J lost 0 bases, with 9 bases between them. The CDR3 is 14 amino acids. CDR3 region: CASRRSSSYNEQFF. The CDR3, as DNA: TGTGCCAGCAGACGGTCCAGCTCCTACAATGAGCAGTTCTTC.

CDR3 in amino acids: CASSLAGFYGTDTQYF. The CDR3, as DNA: TGCGCCAGCAGCTTGGCCGGTTTTTATGGCACAGATACGCAGTATTTT. The chain links TRBV5-1 to TRBJ2-3; no clear D. Germline CDR1 is SGHRS and CDR2 is YFSETQ. The CDR3 has 16 residues. V lost 0 bases and J 1 base, leaving 12 bases between the germline ends. Supplemented by reference TRBV5-1 and TRBJ2-3, the full variable domain reads KAGVTQTPRYLIKTRGQQVTLSCSPISGHRSVSWYQQTPGQGLQFLFEYFSETQRNKGNFPGRFSGRQFSNSRSEMNVSTLELGDSALYLCASSLAGFYGTDTQYFGPGTRLTVL.

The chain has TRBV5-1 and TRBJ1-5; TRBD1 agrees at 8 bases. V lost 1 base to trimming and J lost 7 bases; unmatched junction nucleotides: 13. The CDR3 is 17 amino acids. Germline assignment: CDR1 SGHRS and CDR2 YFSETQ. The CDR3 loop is CASSLQPTDRDFQPQHF. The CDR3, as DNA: TGCGCCAGCAGCTTGCAGCCCACGGACAGGGATTTCCAGCCCCAGCATTTT.

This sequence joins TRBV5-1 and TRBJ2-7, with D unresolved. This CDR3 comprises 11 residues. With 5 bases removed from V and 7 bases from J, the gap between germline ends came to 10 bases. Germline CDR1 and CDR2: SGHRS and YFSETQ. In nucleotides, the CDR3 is TGCGCCAGCAGAGAAGGGAAGGAGCAGTACTTC. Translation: CASREGKEQYF.

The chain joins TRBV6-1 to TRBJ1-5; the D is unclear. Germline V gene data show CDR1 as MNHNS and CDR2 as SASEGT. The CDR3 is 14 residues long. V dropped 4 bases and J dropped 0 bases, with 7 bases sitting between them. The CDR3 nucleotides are TGTGCCAGCAGTGGTATCAATAGCAATCAGCCCCAGCATTTT. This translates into CASSGINSNQPQHF.